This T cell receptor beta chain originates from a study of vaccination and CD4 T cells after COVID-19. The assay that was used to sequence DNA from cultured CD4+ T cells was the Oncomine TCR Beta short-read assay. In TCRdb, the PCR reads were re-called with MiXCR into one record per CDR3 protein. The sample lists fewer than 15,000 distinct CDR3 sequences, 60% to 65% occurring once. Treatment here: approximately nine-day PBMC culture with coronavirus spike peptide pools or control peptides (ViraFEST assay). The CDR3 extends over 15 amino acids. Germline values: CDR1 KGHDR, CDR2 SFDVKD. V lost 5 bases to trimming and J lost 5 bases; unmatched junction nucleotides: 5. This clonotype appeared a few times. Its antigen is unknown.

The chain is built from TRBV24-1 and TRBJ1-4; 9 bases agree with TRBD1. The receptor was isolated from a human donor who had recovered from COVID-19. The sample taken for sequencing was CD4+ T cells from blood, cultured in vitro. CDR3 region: CATSVQGAPNEKLFF. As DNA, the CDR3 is TGTGCCACCAGTGTACAGGGGGCGCCGAATGAAAAACTGTTTTTT.